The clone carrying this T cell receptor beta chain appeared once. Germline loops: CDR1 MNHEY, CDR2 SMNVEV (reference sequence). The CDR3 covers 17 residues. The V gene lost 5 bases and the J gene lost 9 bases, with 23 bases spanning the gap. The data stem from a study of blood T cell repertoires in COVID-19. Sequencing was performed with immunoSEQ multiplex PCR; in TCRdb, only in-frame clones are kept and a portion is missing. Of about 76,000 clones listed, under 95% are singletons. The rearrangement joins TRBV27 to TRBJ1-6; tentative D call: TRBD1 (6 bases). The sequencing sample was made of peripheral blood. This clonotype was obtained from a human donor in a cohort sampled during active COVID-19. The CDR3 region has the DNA TGTGCCAGCAGTCGAAGTACCGGGACAATGTCTTTTTCACCCCTCCACTTT. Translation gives CASSRSTGTMSFSPLHF.